This T cell receptor beta chain appears in the sequencing data of a study of cytomegalovirus exposure and HLA in healthy donors. The PCR used 60 Vbeta and 13 Jbeta primers. TCRdb's table, derived via immunoSEQ multiplex PCR, lists solely in-frame clones and lacks some. The repertoire includes 150,000 to 200,000 clones, about four fifths of them detected once, and 0.85% to 1.4% sits in the top ten. General study findings and limits: The authors considered a cluster of highly shared sequence variants likely to be a sequencing artifact. An analysis done earlier found most TCR beta V segments productive about 87% or about 30% of the time. A later analysis showed HLA-associated TCR beta chains outstripping equally common others in clonal expansion. Among donors in an Asian-associated ancestry cluster, a later analysis reportedly found fewer N-insertions than the roughly 700-donor mean.

This clone occurred a few times. No antigen is known for it. V was pared by 3 bases and J by 9 bases, with 12 bases between. The V gene's germline CDR1 is KGHSH and CDR2 LQKENI. This CDR3 is built from 13 residues. The receptor was isolated from a woman between 40 and 55 years old in good health and CMV-seronegative. Sequenced material: PBMCs. The V call is TRBV18, the J call TRBJ2-1; the D is unclear. CDR3 in amino acids: CASSPREASEQFF. The CDR3 DNA follows: TGTGCCAGCTCACCCCGAGAGGCCAGTGAGCAGTTCTTC.